This T cell receptor beta chain was recovered during a study of response to subunit inactivated influenza vaccine. Study-wide results and limits: With each seasonal influenza vaccination, the authors suggested, few new T cells are recruited.

The CDR3 runs to 14 residues. V lost 1 base, J lost 7 bases, and 12 bases lay in between. From germline, CDR1 is SGHRS and CDR2 YFSETQ. The sample holds many counts of this clonotype. The antigen remains unidentified. TCRdb re-analysed the RT-PCR reads in MiXCR, keeping a single row per CDR3 protein. Found here are hundreds of thousands of distinct CDR3 sequences, roughly 14% of them singletons; the top ten hold approximately 10%. The clonotype was recovered from a man aged 45 to 65 who received an inactivated influenza vaccine. The sequenced sample was PBMCs from blood, obtained about 12 days after vaccination. The chain carries TRBV5-1 and TRBJ2-1; D is unresolved. CDR3 region: CASSLSSPRNEQFF. The DNA for the CDR3 is TGCGCCAGCAGCTTGTCCTCTCCGAGGAATGAGCAGTTCTTC.